The rows below give T cell receptor beta chains drawn from one sample of a study of T-cell memory formation after mild COVID-19. MiXCR, run by TCRdb on the 5' RACE reads, gives a single entry per CDR3 protein. This sample has hundreds of thousands of distinct CDR3 sequences, with roughly 17% found just once. Sequencing used PBMCs or a T cell subset sorted from them (not recorded which). These TCRs come from an adult woman who had mild COVID-19 (a few samples of this study predate the infection). Cell type and time point are not known. CDR3s include the opening cysteine and the closing phenylalanine or tryptophan. D genes are given only for firm matches. Clone sizes are given selectively: once, few, many, or a class where the clone is expanded.

V	size	D	J	CDR3	DNA
TRBV5-1	few	.	TRBJ2-7	CASSLDTGKWAYEQYF	TGCGCCAGCAGCTTGGATACAGGGAAATGGGCCTACGAGCAGTACTTC
TRBV19	.	.	TRBJ2-7	CASNPGVLGSYEQYF	TGTGCCAGTAACCCTGGGGTACTCGGCTCCTACGAGCAGTACTTC
TRBV7-3	many	.	TRBJ2-3	CASSGGTSDLSTDTQYF	TGTGCCAGCAGCGGAGGGACTTCCGACCTTAGCACAGATACGCAGTATTTT
TRBV5-1	.	TRBD1	TRBJ2-1	CASSLASGQGMNEQFF	TGCGCCAGCAGCTTGGCCTCGGGACAGGGAATGAATGAGCAGTTCTTC
TRBV6-2/TRBV6-3	.	.	TRBJ1-1	CASSYRGLTAEAFF	TGTGCCAGCAGTTACCGGGGCCTCACGGCTGAAGCTTTCTTT
TRBV25-1	.	TRBD2	TRBJ2-7	CASSLTSDYEQYF	TGTGCCAGCAGTCTGACTAGCGACTACGAGCAGTACTTC
TRBV7-3	few	.	TRBJ1-6	CASSLDGSSPLHF	TGTGCCAGCAGCTTGGACGGAAGTTCACCCCTCCACTTT
TRBV11-3	few	.	TRBJ2-1	CASSLAVVAGINEQFF	TGTGCCAGCAGCTTAGCGGTGGTGGCGGGGATTAATGAGCAGTTCTTC
TRBV7-9	few	.	TRBJ2-5	CASTPGGGGQETQYF	TGTGCCAGCACCCCCGGGGGCGGGGGACAAGAGACCCAGTACTTC
TRBV30	.	.	TRBJ1-2	CAWSGTASGYTF	TGTGCCTGGAGTGGGACAGCGTCCGGCTACACCTTC
TRBV20-1	.	TRBD2	TRBJ2-3	CSASLVSGTSGGWGTQYF	TGCAGTGCTAGTTTGGTCAGCGGGACTAGCGGGGGTTGGGGGACGCAGTATTTT